This entry lists 29 T cell receptor beta chains sequenced from one sample in a study of beta chain features in type 1 diabetes. Findings and limits, study-wide: TCRB CDR3s were moderately but significantly shorter in Type 1 diabetes patients in all four CD4+ subsets.

The authors reverse transcribed all of the isolated RNA, so sequencing captured expressed TCRB transcripts. Assay used: immunoSEQ multiplex PCR; TCRdb lists only in-frame clones, some missing. The sample comprises 640,000 or so clones, about an eighth of which are singletons, and 0.03% to 0.04% rests with the top ten. The antigens these receptors bind are not known. The sequencing input was naive CD4+ T cells from blood. These receptors came from a man aged 18 to 29 with type 1 diabetes.

This clone was seen a few times. V usage is TRBV28 and J usage is TRBJ1-6, with 10 positions matching TRBD1. V trimming: 4 bases; J trimming: 9 bases; junction bases outside the gene matches: 9. Germline loops: CDR1 MDHEN, CDR2 SYDVKM. The CDR3 sequence is 16 residues long. The CDR3 DNA follows: TGTGCCAGCAGTTCTAAAGAGGGACAGGGGTTTTCACCCCTCCACTTT. Translating gives CASSSKEGQGFSPLHF.

The genes are TRBV7-9 and TRBJ1-2, with D possibly matching TRBD1 (6 bases). V gave up 1 base and J gave up 2 bases, with 17 bases separating them. Germline V gene sequence: CDR1 SEHNR, CDR2 FQNEAQ (reference sequence). The CDR3 is 17 amino acids. This CDR3 is CASSLGAWRGTNYGYTF. The CDR3, as DNA: TGTGCCAGCAGCTTAGGGGCTTGGAGGGGGACAAACTATGGCTACACCTTC.

The table lists this clone with a few counts. J is TRBJ2-3 and V is TRBV5-1, with 9 bases that match TRBD2. V shed 6 bases and J 4 bases; nucleotides not matched to a gene: 6. This CDR3 has 14 residues. Germline CDR1 SGHRS, CDR2 YFSETQ. In DNA form, the CDR3 reads TGCGCCAGCATGAATAGCGGGAGTGCAGATACGCAGTATTTT. As protein: CASMNSGSADTQYF.

The CDR3 DNA reads TGTGCCAGCGGCAGGGGTAATTCACCCCTCCACTTT. It translates to CASGRGNSPLHF. V gene TRBV25-1 combines with J gene TRBJ1-6; D perhaps matches TRBD1 (6 bases). The CDR3 extends over 12 amino acids. The germline V gene has CDR1 MGHDK and CDR2 SYGVNS. Trimming stripped 8 bases from V and 6 bases from J, with 8 bases between. Full variable domain (remainder filled in from reference TRBV25-1 and TRBJ1-6): EADIYQTPRYLVIGTGKKITLECSQTMGHDKMYWYQQDPGMELHLIHYSYGVNSTEKGDLSSESTVSRIRTEHFPLTLESARPSHTSQYLCASGRGNSPLHFGNGTRLTVT.

This clone was recorded a few times. The chain uses TRBV19 and TRBJ2-1, with TRBD2 identical over 7 bases. The V and J ends lost 0 bases and 8 bases, in that order; junction bases with no gene match: 10. CDR3 length: 16 amino acids. From germline, CDR1 is LNHDA and CDR2 SQIVND (reference sequence). CDR3 in DNA: TGTGCCAGTAGTATAGATCGGGCGGGCCGGGGGGATGAGCAGTTCTTC. It yields the protein CASSIDRAGRGDEQFF.

This clone was seen only a few times. The rearrangement uses TRBV7-9 and TRBJ1-2, with 7 bases that match TRBD1. The germline V gene encodes CDR1 SEHNR and CDR2 FQNEAQ (reference sequence). V lost 5 bases to trimming and J lost 6 bases; unmatched junction nucleotides: 9. The CDR3 covers 14 residues. The CDR3 nucleotides are TGTGCCAGCAGCCTAACCGGGACAGTGCATGGCTACACCTTC. Amino acid sequence: CASSLTGTVHGYTF.

The gene calls are TRBV9 and TRBJ2-6; tentative D call: TRBD1 (5 bases). V was cut by 4 bases and J by 2 bases, with 13 bases left in between. Germline V gene data show CDR1 as SGDLS and CDR2 as YYNGEE. This CDR3 has 16 residues. The CDR3 bases are TGTGCCAGCAGCCTGGGCTTAGGGGCTGGGGCCAACGTCCTGACTTTC. Encoded protein: CASSLGLGAGANVLTF.

A word on this clone: The sample has other DNA sequences that encode this CDR3 too. The genes are TRBV29-1 and TRBJ1-5; D gene unclear. Germline CDR1 and CDR2: SQVTM and ANQGSEA. The V gene lost 4 bases and the J gene lost 1 base, with 5 bases spanning the gap. The length of the CDR3 is 12 residues. This CDR3 is CSVGGSNQPQHF. The DNA of the CDR3 is TGCAGCGTTGGAGGCAGCAATCAGCCCCAGCATTTT.

The rearrangement joins TRBV5-1 to TRBJ1-3; D remains unclear. Trimming left V 0 bases short and J 0 bases short, with 7 bases between. The CDR3 loop spans 15 amino acids. The germline CDR1 and CDR2 sequences are SGHRS and YFSETQ. For the CDR3, the DNA is TGCGCCAGCAGCTTGGCGGTGAGCTCTGGAAACACCATATATTTT. This gives the protein CASSLAVSSGNTIYF.

This clone has just a few counts. This same CDR3 is encoded by further DNA sequences in the sample. The J gene is TRBJ1-1, the V gene TRBV5-1; unclear D gene. The ends were cut back, 4 bases at V and 3 bases at J, with 4 bases in the middle. The CDR3 covers 11 residues. Germline assignment: CDR1 SGHRS and CDR2 YFSETQ. The CDR3 nucleotides are TGCGCCAGCAGCGCAGACACTGAAGCTTTCTTT. This gives the protein CASSADTEAFF.

The table lists this clone with a few counts. At the DNA level, this CDR3 is encoded by other sequences in the same sample as well. The chain links TRBV9 to TRBJ2-2, with TRBD2 matching over 11 bases. V shed 0 bases and J 4 bases; nucleotides not matched to a gene: 11. This CDR3 contains 19 residues. Germline-derived CDR1 and CDR2 are SGDLS and YYNGEE. CDR3: CASSVDILAGGHGTGELFF. CDR3 nucleotide sequence: TGTGCCAGCAGCGTAGACATCTTAGCGGGAGGGCATGGCACCGGGGAGCTGTTTTTT.

The V gene is TRBV6-5, the J gene TRBJ2-7; the D gene could be TRBD1 or TRBD2 (5 bases each). The CDR3 length is 15 residues. The V gene lost 7 bases and the J gene lost 3 bases, with 19 bases spanning the gap. Germline CDR1 reads MNHEY; CDR2 reads SVGAGI. DNA for the CDR3: TGTGCCAGCACCCCTCGAGGGGCCATCGTCTACGAGCAGTACTTC. Translation gives CASTPRGAIVYEQYF.

This clone was counted between two and nine times. The sample contains more than one DNA sequence encoding this CDR3. The chain is built from TRBV9 and TRBJ2-1; maybe TRBD1 (5 bases). With 2 bases removed from V and 0 bases from J, the gap between germline ends came to 9 bases. CDR3 length equals 15 residues. CDR1 SGDLS and CDR2 YYNGEE come from the germline V gene. The CDR3 here is CASSVGQGSYNEQFF. The CDR3 DNA follows: TGTGCCAGCAGCGTGGGGCAGGGCTCCTACAATGAGCAGTTCTTC.

The chain has TRBV30 and TRBJ2-5, with D perhaps matching TRBD1 or TRBD2 (5 bases each). Trimming stripped 5 bases from V and 1 base from J, with 23 bases between. Germline V gene data show CDR1 as GTSNPN and CDR2 as SVGIG (reference sequence). The CDR3 is made up of 17 amino acids. The CDR3 sequence: CAWRGGRVSSPQETQYF. In DNA form, the CDR3 reads TGTGCCTGGCGTGGGGGACGGGTCTCGAGTCCCCAAGAGACCCAGTACTTC.

This clone has just a few counts. The chain employs TRBV6-1 and TRBJ2-1; D gene unclear. The V gene's germline CDR1 is MNHNS and CDR2 SASEGT. With 4 bases removed from V and 7 bases from J, the gap between germline ends came to 17 bases. The CDR3 loop spans 15 amino acids. The CDR3 nucleotides are TGTGCCAGCAGTGCACACCTCTATGTCGTAAATGAGCAGTTCTTC. It encodes CASSAHLYVVNEQFF.

This clone was seen more than once but under ten times. The chain joins TRBV29-1 to TRBJ2-6; D gene ambiguous. The length of the CDR3 is 12 residues. The V end was cut by 4 bases, the J end by 2 bases, with 3 bases between. Germline V CDR1 and CDR2: SQVTM, ANQGSEA. The CDR3 region is CSVVTGANVLTF. DNA for the CDR3: TGCAGCGTTGTCACTGGGGCCAACGTCCTGACTTTC.

This chain links TRBV7-3 with TRBJ1-2; TRBD1 matches at 8 bases. The CDR3 loop spans 15 amino acids. Germline CDR1 is SGHTA and CDR2 is FQGTGA. The ends lost 5 bases at V and 1 base at J; junction bases unmatched: 6. The CDR3 region is CASSTGQDYNYGYTF. In nucleotides, the CDR3 is TGTGCCAGCAGCACGGGACAGGACTATAACTATGGCTACACCTTC.

The rearrangement links TRBV30 to TRBJ1-2, with a weak D call TRBD1 (5 bases). Between the trimmed V and J ends, which lost 2 bases and 8 bases, there was a span of 18 bases. Germline assignment: CDR1 GTSNPN and CDR2 SVGIG (reference sequence). The CDR3 length is 14 residues. The CDR3 loop is CAWSKVGRERGYTF. CDR3 sequence (DNA): TGTGCCTGGAGTAAGGTGGGACGAGAGCGGGGCTACACCTTC.

The chain is built from TRBV5-1 and TRBJ1-2; the D gene is possibly TRBD1 (6 bases). The CDR3 extends over 15 amino acids. With 3 bases removed from V and 3 bases from J, the gap between germline ends came to 15 bases. Germline values: CDR1 SGHRS, CDR2 YFSETQ. The CDR3 loop is CASSSDLQGHYGYTF. The CDR3 nucleotides are TGCGCCAGCAGCTCCGATCTACAGGGCCACTATGGCTACACCTTC.

The chain employs TRBV29-1 and TRBJ2-3, with D maybe TRBD1 (6 bases). The CDR3 runs 15 residues. From germline, CDR1 is SQVTM and CDR2 ANQGSEA. Trimming cost V 6 bases and J 2 bases, with 18 bases left between them. The CDR3 protein is CSVLRDTSSTDTQYF. The DNA for the CDR3 is TGCAGCGTCCTCCGGGACACCTCCTCCACAGATACGCAGTATTTT.

This clone was seen a handful of times. The CDR3 spells CASSLALGEAFF. CDR3 coding DNA: TGTGCCAGCAGCTTAGCGCTTGGTGAAGCTTTCTTT. The chain is built from TRBV7-9 and TRBJ1-1; D gene unclear. Per germline, CDR1 SEHNR and CDR2 FQNEAQ (reference sequence). CDR3 length: 12 residues. V lost 0 bases to trimming and J lost 7 bases, with 6 bases between them.

This clone was observed a few times. The V gene is TRBV4-3, the J gene TRBJ2-5; D gene uncertain. Deletions cut 0 bases from V and 4 bases from J, with 6 bases between. The CDR3 is 13 residues long. Germline assignment: CDR1 LGHNA and CDR2 YSLEER. The CDR3 DNA follows: TGCGCCAGCAGCCAAGATCACCTAGAGACCCAGTACTTC. Residues: CASSQDHLETQYF.

The J gene is TRBJ2-1, the V gene TRBV7-9, with 7 positions matching TRBD2. The CDR3 loop spans 18 amino acids. The V and J ends lost 1 base and 2 bases, in that order; junction bases with no gene match: 11. Germline V gene data show CDR1 as SEHNR and CDR2 as FQNEAQ (reference sequence). Here the CDR3 reads CASSLGSGSASPYNEQFF. In nucleotides, the CDR3 is TGTGCCAGCAGCTTAGGTAGCGGGTCCGCTAGTCCCTACAATGAGCAGTTCTTC.

The sample holds a few counts of this clone. J is TRBJ1-1 and V is TRBV29-1; D gene uncertain. Trimming took off 2 bases at V and 0 bases at J, with 10 bases between the two ends. Germline lookup yields CDR1 SQVTM and CDR2 ANQGSEA. The CDR3 has 14 residues. The CDR3 bases are TGCAGCGTTGAAAATAGACCTATGAACACTGAAGCTTTCTTT. It is translated as CSVENRPMNTEAFF.

The chain is built from TRBV7-6 and TRBJ1-1, with D possibly matching TRBD1 (5 bases). Trimming shortened V by 6 bases and J by 7 bases, and 18 bases separated the two germline ends. Germline V gene data show CDR1 as SGHVS and CDR2 as FNYEAQ. The CDR3 is 14 amino acids. This CDR3 reads CASRATARLSEAFF. The CDR3, as DNA: TGTGCCAGCAGAGCGACAGCCCGCCTTAGTGAAGCTTTCTTT.

This clone was observed a handful of times. CDR3 loop: CAWSRGQGRSYEQYF. CDR3 bases: TGTGCCTGGAGTAGAGGACAGGGGCGCTCCTACGAGCAGTACTTC. This chain connects TRBV30 to TRBJ2-7, with 9 positions matching TRBD1. Germline CDR1 is GTSNPN and CDR2 is SVGIG (reference sequence). CDR3 length: 15 amino acids. Losses at the gene ends were 2 bases for V and 0 bases for J; bases not matched to a gene: 5.

This chain links TRBV7-2 with TRBJ2-4; 9 positions match TRBD1. The length of the CDR3 is 16 residues. Trimming took 5 bases from V and 0 from J; bases not matched to a gene: 5. Germline V gene data show CDR1 as SGHTA and CDR2 as FQGNSA. CDR3 in DNA: TGTGCCAGCAGCGCTAACAGGGGGCTAGCCAAAAACATTCAGTACTTC. This gives the protein CASSANRGLAKNIQYF. The entire variable domain, with the rest obtained from reference TRBV7-2 and TRBJ2-4, is as follows: GAGVSQSPSNKVTEKGKDVELRCDPISGHTALYWYRQSLGQGLEFLIYFQGNSAPDKSGLPSDRFSAERTGGSVSTLTIQRTQQEDSAVYLCASSANRGLAKNIQYFGAGTRLSVL.

J is TRBJ2-5 and V is TRBV5-4; TRBD2 aligns across 8 bases. V shed 1 base and J 4 bases; nucleotides not matched to a gene: 3. CDR1 and CDR2 from the germline V gene are SGHNT and YYREEE (reference sequence). There are 14 residues in the CDR3. CDR3 protein: CASSLSGGSETQYF. As DNA, the CDR3 is TGTGCCAGCAGCTTGTCGGGAGGGTCAGAGACCCAGTACTTC.

The chain uses TRBV7-9 and TRBJ2-3, with D uncertain. Trimming pared 1 base from V and 4 bases from J, leaving 6 bases between. Germline V gene lookup returns CDR1 SEHNR and CDR2 FQNEAQ (reference sequence). The CDR3 sequence is 13 residues long. In nucleotides, the CDR3 is TGTGCCAGCAGCTTAGATTTCCCAGATACGCAGTATTTT. This sequence encodes CASSLDFPDTQYF. The complete variable domain, with remaining parts taken from reference TRBV7-9 and TRBJ2-3, reads DTGVSQNPRHKITKRGQNVTFRCDPISEHNRLYWYRQTLGQGPEFLTYFQNEAQLEKSRLLSDRFSAERPKGSFSTLEIQRTEQGDSAMYLCASSLDFPDTQYFGPGTRLTVL.